This TCR beta chain was obtained from a study of blood T cell repertoires in COVID-19. In the authors' methods: Quantification of nucleated cells was approximated via reference gene primer amplification. The assay was immunoSEQ multiplex PCR, and TCRdb's table has in-frame clones only and misses some. V, J and clone size reflect that table, while D and trimming were determined from the DNA. The data hold around 140,000 clones, with 81% observed a single time. This clone was counted a few times. Sequenced: peripheral blood. The source is a woman aged 60 to 75 with active or convalescent COVID-19.

The chain's CDR3 is CASSLGRTGQNEKLFF. In DNA, the CDR3 is TGTGCCAGCAGCTTAGGGAGAACAGGACAAAATGAAAAACTGTTTTTT. The V and J genes are TRBV11-2 and TRBJ1-4; D possibly corresponds to TRBD1 (5 bases). The CDR3 length is 16 residues. V lost 1 base, J lost 5 bases, and 14 bases lay in between. The germline CDR1 and CDR2 sequences are SGHAT and FQNNGV.